The 2 T cell receptor beta chains below all came from one sample that was sequenced in a study of T-cell memory formation after mild COVID-19. TCRdb analysed the 5' RACE reads with MiXCR anew, one entry per CDR3 protein. Among roughly 100,000 distinct CDR3 sequences listed, roughly an eighth were seen once. The sample consisted of PBMCs or a T cell subset sorted from them (not recorded which). These receptors were taken from an adult woman who had mild COVID-19 (a few samples of this study predate the infection). Cell type and time point are not known.

This clonotype was detected many times. The J gene is TRBJ2-1, the V gene TRBV6-5; TRBD1 matches at 9 bases. The CDR3 is 16 residues long. Unmatched junction bases numbered 11, after V lost 4 bases and J lost 7 bases. CDR1 is MNHEY, CDR2 SVGAGI, per germline. The CDR3 protein is CASSSLTGGDWNEQFF. CDR3 coding DNA: TGTGCCAGCAGTTCTCTCACAGGGGGCGATTGGAATGAGCAGTTCTTC.

This clonotype was seen a handful of times. The chain employs TRBV6-2 or TRBV6-3 and TRBJ2-1, with TRBD2 matching over 7 bases. The CDR3 covers 14 residues. Per the germline V gene, CDR1 is MNHEY and CDR2 is SVGEGT. V dropped 2 bases and J dropped 8; count of bases not matched to a gene: 6. CDR3 nucleotides: TGTGCCAGCAGTTACGCCGGGACTAAAGATGAGCAGTTCTTC. This sequence encodes CASSYAGTKDEQFF.